What follows is one T cell receptor (beta chain) and its context. A much more abundant neighbour one base away suggests this may be a read error. Without the conserved terminal phenylalanine or tryptophan, this CDR3 likely stems from a read error. RNA transcripts provided the source from which TCR beta CDR3 regions were amplified. Carried out on the TCR CDR3, a first-round RT-PCR used the HTBI primer set. TCRdb itself ran the multiplex PCR reads through MiXCR, one entry per CDR3 protein. The table includes approximately 300,000 distinct CDR3 sequences, roughly a fifth detected once. These data come from a study of T cells in Graves' hyperthyroidism and ophthalmopathy. About the study: Peripheral blood was secured at the point of initial diagnosis, before any treatment.

Germline V gives CDR1 SEHNR, CDR2 FQNEAQ (reference sequence). V lost 5 bases and J lost 6, with 11 bases in between. CDR3 length: 13 residues. Orbital computed tomography and thyroid ultrasound, together with serum TRAb and thyroxine and clinical symptoms, were used for diagnoses. The chain couples TRBV7-9 to TRBJ2-1; no clear D gene. This sequence was found in a man in his fifties with Graves' ophthalmopathy. Sequences were obtained from blood. CDR3 loop: CASSQTFFNEQFI. CDR3 nucleotide sequence: TGTGCCAGCAGCCAGACCTTTTTCAATGAGCAGTTCATC.